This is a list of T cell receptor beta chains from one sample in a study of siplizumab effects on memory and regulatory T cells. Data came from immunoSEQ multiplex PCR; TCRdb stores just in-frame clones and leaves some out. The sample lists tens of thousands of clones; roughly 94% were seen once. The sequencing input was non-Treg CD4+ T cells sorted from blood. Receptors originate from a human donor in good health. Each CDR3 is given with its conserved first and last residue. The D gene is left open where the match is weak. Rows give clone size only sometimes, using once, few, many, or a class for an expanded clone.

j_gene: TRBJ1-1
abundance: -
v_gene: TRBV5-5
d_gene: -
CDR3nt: TGTGCCAGCAGCTTTTCTCTACCAGGGGCAGACACTGAAGCTTTCTTT
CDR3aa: CASSFSLPGADTEAFF

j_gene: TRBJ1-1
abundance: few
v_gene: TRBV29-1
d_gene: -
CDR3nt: TGCAGCGTTGTCGGGTGGAACACTGAAGCTTTCTTT
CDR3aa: CSVVGWNTEAFF

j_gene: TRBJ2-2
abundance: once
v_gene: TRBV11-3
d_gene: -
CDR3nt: TGTGCCAGCAGCCCCGTTCGGGCCGGGGAGCTGTTTTTT
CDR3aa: CASSPVRAGELFF

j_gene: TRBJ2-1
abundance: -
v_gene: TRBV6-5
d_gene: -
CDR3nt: TGTGCCAGCAGTTCGTTGAACAATGAGCAGTTCTTC
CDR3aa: CASSSLNNEQFF

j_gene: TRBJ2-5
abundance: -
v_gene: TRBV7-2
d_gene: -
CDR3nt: TGTGCCAGCAGCTTAGGTGGTTACGAGACCCAGTACTTC
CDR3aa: CASSLGGYETQYF

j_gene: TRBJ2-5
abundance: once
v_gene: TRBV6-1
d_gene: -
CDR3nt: TGTGCCAGCAGTGAAGCGGTTGCGGGGTATGAGACCCAGTACTTC
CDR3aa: CASSEAVAGYETQYF

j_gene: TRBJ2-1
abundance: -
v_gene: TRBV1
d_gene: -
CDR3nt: TGCACCAGCAGCTCACGGGACCGATCCTACAATGAGCAGTTCTTC
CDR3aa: CTSSSRDRSYNEQFF

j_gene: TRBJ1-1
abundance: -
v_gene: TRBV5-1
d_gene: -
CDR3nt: TGCGCCAGCAGCTTGGAATCGTCCCGTGGCACTGAAGCTTTCTTT
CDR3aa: CASSLESSRGTEAFF

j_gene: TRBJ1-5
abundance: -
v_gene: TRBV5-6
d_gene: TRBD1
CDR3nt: TGTGCCAGCAGCTTCTTCGACAGGGAGGGCCAGCCCCAGCATTTT
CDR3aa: CASSFFDREGQPQHF

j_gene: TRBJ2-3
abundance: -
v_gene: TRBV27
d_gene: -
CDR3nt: TGTGCCAGCAGTTCCCCCCCTGGGAAGGATACGCAGTATTTT
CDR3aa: CASSSPPGKDTQYF

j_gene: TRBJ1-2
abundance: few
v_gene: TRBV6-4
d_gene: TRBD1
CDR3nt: TGTGCCAGATTGACAGGGCAAATGCATGGCTACACCTTC
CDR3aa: CARLTGQMHGYTF

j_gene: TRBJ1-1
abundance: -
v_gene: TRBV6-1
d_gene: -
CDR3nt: TGTGCCAGCAGTGAAGTAAGTACAGGGTTGTACACTGAAGCTTTCTTT
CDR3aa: CASSEVSTGLYTEAFF

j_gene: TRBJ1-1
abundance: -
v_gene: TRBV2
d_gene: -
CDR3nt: TGTGCCAGCAGTGAAGCTTGGTGGGGTACAGGGACCACTGAAGCTTTCTTT
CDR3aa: CASSEAWWGTGTTEAFF

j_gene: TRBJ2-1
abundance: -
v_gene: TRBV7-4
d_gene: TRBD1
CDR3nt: TGTGCCAGCGGCCCAGACAGGGGGGAGTTGTATGAGCAGTTCTTC
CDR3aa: CASGPDRGELYEQFF

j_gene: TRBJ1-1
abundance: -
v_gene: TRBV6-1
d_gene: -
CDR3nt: TGTGCCAGCAGTGAACACACTGAAGCTTTCTTT
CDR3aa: CASSEHTEAFF

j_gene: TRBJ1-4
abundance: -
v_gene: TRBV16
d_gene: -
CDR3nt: TGTGCCAGCAGCGCAGCAGAAGCAACTAATGAAAAACTGTTTTTT
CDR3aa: CASSAAEATNEKLFF

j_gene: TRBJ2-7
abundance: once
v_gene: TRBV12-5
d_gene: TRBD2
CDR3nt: TGTGCTAGTGGTTACACCTCCGGGACTACCCAATACGAGCAGTACTTC
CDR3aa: CASGYTSGTTQYEQYF

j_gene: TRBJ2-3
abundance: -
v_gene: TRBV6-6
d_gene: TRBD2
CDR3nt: TGTGCCAGCAGTTACGGACTAGCGGGAGGGCCAGATACGCAGTATTTT
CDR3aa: CASSYGLAGGPDTQYF

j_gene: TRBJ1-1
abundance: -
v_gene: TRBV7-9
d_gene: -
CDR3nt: TGTGCCAGCAACTCATTCGGGCTTGGTGAAGCTTTCTTT
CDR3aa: CASNSFGLGEAFF

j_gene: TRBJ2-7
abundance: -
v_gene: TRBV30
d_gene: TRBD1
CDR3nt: TGTGCCTGGAGTGTAAGACAGGGGACCTACGAGCAGTACTTC
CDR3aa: CAWSVRQGTYEQYF

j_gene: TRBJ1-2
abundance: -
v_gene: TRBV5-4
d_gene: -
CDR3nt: TGTGCCAGCAGCTTGCCCCGGGGCGCGGGTGGCTACACCTTC
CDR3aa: CASSLPRGAGGYTF

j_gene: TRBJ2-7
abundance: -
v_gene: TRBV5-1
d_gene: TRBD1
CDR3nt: TGCGCCAGCAGCGCCGGGACAGGTGGGTACGAGCAGTACTTC
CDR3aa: CASSAGTGGYEQYF

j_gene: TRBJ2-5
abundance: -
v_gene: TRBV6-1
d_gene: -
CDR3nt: TGTGCCAGCAGTGACCTTGGGGGGGGCGAAGAGACCCAGTACTTC
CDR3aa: CASSDLGGGEETQYF

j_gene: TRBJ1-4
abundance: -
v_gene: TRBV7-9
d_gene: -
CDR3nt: TGTGCCAGCAGCTTAAGGAGAGGGCTAGATGAAAAACTGTTTTTT
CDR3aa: CASSLRRGLDEKLFF

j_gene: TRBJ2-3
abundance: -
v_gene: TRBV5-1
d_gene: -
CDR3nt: TGCGCCAGCAGCTTGGGACAGAGTAGCACAGATACGCAGTATTTT
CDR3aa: CASSLGQSSTDTQYF

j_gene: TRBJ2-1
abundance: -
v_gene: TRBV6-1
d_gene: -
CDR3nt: TGTGCCAGCAGTGACAGTGCTCCCTCCTACAATGAGCAGTTCTTC
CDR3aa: CASSDSAPSYNEQFF

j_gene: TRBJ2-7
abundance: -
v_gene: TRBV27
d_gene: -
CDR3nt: -
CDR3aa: CASSILAGMGTQEYF

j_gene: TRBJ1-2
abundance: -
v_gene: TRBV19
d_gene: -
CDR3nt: TGTGCCAGTAGATCCGAGGGGATTCATGGCTACACCTTC
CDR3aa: CASRSEGIHGYTF

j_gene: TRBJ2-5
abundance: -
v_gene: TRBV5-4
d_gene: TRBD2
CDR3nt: TGTGCCAGCAGCCCCATGACTAGCGGGGGGCTCCAAGAGACCCAGTACTTC
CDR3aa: CASSPMTSGGLQETQYF

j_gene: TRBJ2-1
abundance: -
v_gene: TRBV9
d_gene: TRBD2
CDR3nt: TGTGCCAGCAGCGCAAACCGGGACTACAAGAATGAGCAGTTCTTC
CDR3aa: CASSANRDYKNEQFF

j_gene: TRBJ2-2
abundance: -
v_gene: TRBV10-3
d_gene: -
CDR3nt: TGTGCCATCGGGCCAGGTTCGGGCACCGGGGAGCTGTTTTTT
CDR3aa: CAIGPGSGTGELFF

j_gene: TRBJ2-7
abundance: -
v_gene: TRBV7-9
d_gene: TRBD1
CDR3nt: TGTGCCAGCAGCCCAAAACTCGGGACAGGGACCTACGAGCAGTACTTC
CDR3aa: CASSPKLGTGTYEQYF

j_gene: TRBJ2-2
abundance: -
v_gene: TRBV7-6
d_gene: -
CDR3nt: TGTGCCAGCAGCTTAGAAGACGGGAGAGGTTTCGGGGAGCTGTTTTTT
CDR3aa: CASSLEDGRGFGELFF

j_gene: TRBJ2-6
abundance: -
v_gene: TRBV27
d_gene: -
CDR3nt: TGTGCCAGCAGTTCCGGGTCTCAGCCTTCGGGGGCCAACGTCCTGACTTTC
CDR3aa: CASSSGSQPSGANVLTF

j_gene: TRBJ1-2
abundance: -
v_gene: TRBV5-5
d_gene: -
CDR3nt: TGTGCCAGCAGCTTGGAAACTGGATTGCGACTCTATGGCTACACCTTC
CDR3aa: CASSLETGLRLYGYTF

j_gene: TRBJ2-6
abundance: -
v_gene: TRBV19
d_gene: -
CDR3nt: TGTGCCAGTAGTATTAGTGGGGGTAGGGTTTCTGGGGCCAACGTCCTGACTTTC
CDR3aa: CASSISGGRVSGANVLTF

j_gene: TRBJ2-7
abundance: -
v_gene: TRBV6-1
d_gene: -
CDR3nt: TGTGCCAGCAGTGAAGTGGGGACGGGGGAGCAGTACTTC
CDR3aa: CASSEVGTGEQYF

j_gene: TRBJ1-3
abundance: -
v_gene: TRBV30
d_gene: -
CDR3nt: TGTGCCTGGAACTCGGTCGCTGGAAACACCATATATTTT
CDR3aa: CAWNSVAGNTIYF

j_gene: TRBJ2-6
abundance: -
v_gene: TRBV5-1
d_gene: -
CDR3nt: TGCGCCAGCAGCTTGGACGGGACGGGCGGGGCCAACGTCCTGACTTTC
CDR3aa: CASSLDGTGGANVLTF

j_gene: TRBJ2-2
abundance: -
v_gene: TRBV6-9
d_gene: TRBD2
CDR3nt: TGTGCCACCCGCGGGAGGGCGGACACCGGGGAGCTGTTTTTT
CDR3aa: CATRGRADTGELFF

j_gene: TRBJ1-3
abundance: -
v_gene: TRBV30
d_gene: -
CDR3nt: TGTGCCTGGAGTACAGAATCCTCTGGAAACACCATATATTTT
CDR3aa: CAWSTESSGNTIYF

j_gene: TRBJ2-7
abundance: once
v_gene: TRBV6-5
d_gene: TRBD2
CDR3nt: TGTGCCAGCAGTTACGAACTAGCGGGAGTCGAGCAGTACTTC
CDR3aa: CASSYELAGVEQYF

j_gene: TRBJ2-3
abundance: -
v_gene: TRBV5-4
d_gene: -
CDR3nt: TGTGCCAGCAAATTACTAGGGGGAGATACGCAGTATTTT
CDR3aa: CASKLLGGDTQYF

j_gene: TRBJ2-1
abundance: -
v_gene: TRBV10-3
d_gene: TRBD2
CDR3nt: TGTGCCATCAGCCAAACAGGGAAATCTAGCGGGAGGGTATACAATGAGCAGTTCTTC
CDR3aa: CAISQTGKSSGRVYNEQFF

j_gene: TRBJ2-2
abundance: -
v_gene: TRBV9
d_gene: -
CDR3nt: TGTGCCAGCAGCGTAGGGACACGGAACACCGGGGAGCTGTTTTTT
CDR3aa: CASSVGTRNTGELFF

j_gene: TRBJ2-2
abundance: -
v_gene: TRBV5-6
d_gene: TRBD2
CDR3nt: TGTGCCAGCAGTCTAGCGGGAGGGCGGACCGGGGAGCTGTTTTTT
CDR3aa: CASSLAGGRTGELFF

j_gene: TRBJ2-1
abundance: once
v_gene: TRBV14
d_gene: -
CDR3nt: TGTGCCAGCAGCCAAGAGGGGCAGGCCCTAGGGAACAATGAGCAGTTCTTC
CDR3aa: CASSQEGQALGNNEQFF

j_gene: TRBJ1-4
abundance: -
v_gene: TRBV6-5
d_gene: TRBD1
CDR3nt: TGTGCCAGCAGCACGGGACAGGGGAAAGAAAAACTGTTTTTT
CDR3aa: CASSTGQGKEKLFF

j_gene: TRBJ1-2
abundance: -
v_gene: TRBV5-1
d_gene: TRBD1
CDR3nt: TGCGCCAGCAGCTTGGACGGCAGGGGGCGCAGTAACTATGGCTACACCTTC
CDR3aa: CASSLDGRGRSNYGYTF

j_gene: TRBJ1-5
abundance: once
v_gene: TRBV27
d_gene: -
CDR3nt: TGTGCCAGCAGTTTTTATAGCAATCAGCCCCAGCATTTT
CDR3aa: CASSFYSNQPQHF

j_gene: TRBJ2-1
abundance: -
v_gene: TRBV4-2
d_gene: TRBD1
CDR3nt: TGTGCCAGCAGCCCTTGGACGGGACAGGATTACAATGAGCAGTTCTTC
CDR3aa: CASSPWTGQDYNEQFF

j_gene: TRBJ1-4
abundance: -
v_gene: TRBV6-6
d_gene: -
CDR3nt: TGTGCCAGCAGTATGGATCTCAATGAAAAACTGTTTTTT
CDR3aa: CASSMDLNEKLFF

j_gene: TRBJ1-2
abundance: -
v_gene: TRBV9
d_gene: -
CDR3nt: TGTGCCAGCAGCGTGAGTGAGGGGGGCTACACCTTC
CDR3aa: CASSVSEGGYTF

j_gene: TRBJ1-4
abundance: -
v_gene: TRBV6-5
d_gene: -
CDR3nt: TGTGCCAGCAGTTACTCGCCGCCGGGAACGAATGAAAAACTGTTTTTT
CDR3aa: CASSYSPPGTNEKLFF